The 24 T cell receptor beta chains given below trace back to one sample, sequenced in a study of CD8+CD57+ T cells in acquired aplastic anemia. CDR3 and TCR beta VDJ profiling relied on a genomic DNA template. TCRdb redid the calling of the reads with MiXCR, one entry per CDR3 protein. The repertoire consists of around 180,000 distinct CDR3 sequences, with about three fifths occurring once and the leading ten covering around 45%. Sequences were obtained from sorted CD4+, CD8+, or CD8+CD57+ T cells (not recorded which) from PBMCs. All receptors derive from a human donor with severe aplastic anemia or a healthy control (not recorded which).

This clonotype was counted many times. This chain connects TRBV5-8 to TRBJ2-3; D not certain. Germline CDR1 SGHTS, CDR2 YDEGEE. The CDR3 is 12 residues long. The V end was cut by 4 bases, the J end by 4 bases, with 7 bases between. The chain's CDR3 is CASSPQPDTQYF. The DNA of the CDR3 is TGTGCCAGCAGCCCCCAGCCAGATACGCAGTATTTT. Full variable domain (missing parts from reference TRBV5-8 and TRBJ2-3): EAGVTQSPTHLIKTRGQQATLRCSPISGHTSVYWYQQALGLGLQFLLWYDEGEERNRGNFPPRFSGRQFPNYSSELNVNALELEDSALYLCASSPQPDTQYFGPGTRLTVL.

V is TRBV10-2 and J is TRBJ1-5; 8 nucleotides align to TRBD1. The CDR3 loop spans 14 amino acids. Trimming removed 4 bases from V and 11 bases from J; junction bases left unmatched: 10. The germline V gene encodes CDR1 WSHSY and CDR2 SAAADI. The CDR3 nucleotides read TGCGCCAGCAGTGGGACAGGGAGGGACGGGGCCCAGCATTTT. It codes for CASSGTGRDGAQHF.

With regard to this clonotype: Germline and junction disagree at one end, which may indicate a read error. The CDR3 sequence is CASSSTGGAYDYTF. CDR3 DNA: TGTGCCAGTAGTTCGACAGGGGGCGCCTATGACTACACCTTC. The V gene is TRBV19, the J gene TRBJ1-2, with 10 bases fitting TRBD1. Germline V CDR1 and CDR2: LNHDA, SQIVND (reference sequence). The CDR3 sequence is 14 residues long.

The chain couples TRBV2 to TRBJ2-7; no clear D gene. The V gene lost 5 bases and the J gene lost 7 bases, with 18 bases spanning the gap. Germline CDR1 SNHLY, CDR2 FYNNEI. The CDR3 contains 14 residues. The CDR3 DNA is TGTGCCAGCAGTTCTCAGTCTCGGTTGGGGGAGCAGTACTTC. It encodes CASSSQSRLGEQYF.

This rearrangement joins TRBV11-1 to TRBJ2-7; 8 nucleotides align to TRBD2. CDR3 length: 14 residues. CDR1 and CDR2 (germline): SGHAT, FQDESV (reference sequence). V was clipped by 1 base and J by 7 bases; unmatched bases: 6. The CDR3 nucleotides read TGTGCCAGCAGCTTAGGACTAGCGACTGGGGAGCAGTACTTC. Its protein product is CASSLGLATGEQYF.

This clonotype turned up a few times. The rearrangement uses TRBV7-9 and TRBJ2-2, with 10 bases matching TRBD1. The length of the CDR3 is 15 residues. CDR1 and CDR2 (germline): SEHNR, FQNEAQ (reference sequence). V lost 3 bases to trimming and J lost 5 bases; unmatched junction nucleotides: 3. CDR3 nucleotide sequence: TGTGCCAGCAGCTTTCGACAGGGGGCGACCGGGGAGCTGTTTTTT. Translation: CASSFRQGATGELFF.

Details on this clonotype: A much larger clone sits a single nucleotide away, making a read error possible. The conserved phenylalanine or tryptophan normally closing the CDR3 is absent here, so this likely arose from a read error. The V call is TRBV19, the J call TRBJ2-1; D might be TRBD2 (6 bases). Germline V CDR1 and CDR2: LNHDA, SQIVND (reference sequence). The CDR3 sequence is 13 residues long. Trimming removed 1 base at V and 8 bases at J, with 9 bases between. The CDR3 is CASSIVAAHEQFL. CDR3 bases: TGTGCCAGTAGTATAGTAGCGGCCCATGAGCAGTTCCTC.

The genes are TRBV20-1 and TRBJ1-2; 7 bases fit TRBD1. Trimming cost V 3 bases and J 4 bases; bases outside gene matches: 5. Germline CDR1 DFQATT, CDR2 SNEGSKA (reference sequence). The CDR3 is 13 residues long. CDR3 in DNA: TGCAGTGCTAGGGGGACAGTCTCCTATGGCTACACCTTC. Protein sequence: CSARGTVSYGYTF.

The chain links TRBV2 to TRBJ2-5; 7 bases align to TRBD1. In germline, CDR1 is SNHLY, CDR2 FYNNEI. This CDR3 is built from 13 residues. Germline trimming cut 3 bases from V and 5 bases from J; bases unmatched to any gene: 3. Written as DNA, the CDR3 is TGTGCCAGCAGTGACTTACAGGGGGAGACCCAGTACTTC. Translated: CASSDLQGETQYF.

This clonotype is categorized as medium-sized (0.01 to 0.1%). The chain employs TRBV7-8 and TRBJ1-6, with TRBD1 identical over 8 bases. CDR1 is SGHVS, CDR2 FQNEAQ, per germline. The CDR3 is 15 residues long. V shed 4 bases, J shed 7 bases, and the junction held 6 bases outside the gene matches. The CDR3 DNA reads as TGTGCCAGCAGCTACACGACAGGGGAAAATTCACCCCTCCACTTT. Protein product: CASSYTTGENSPLHF. The full variable domain, with the rest looked up from reference TRBV7-8 and TRBJ1-6, is GAGVSQSPRYKVAKRGQDVALRCDPISGHVSLFWYQQALGQGPEFLTYFQNEAQLDKSGLPSDRFFAERPEGSVSTLKIQRTQQEDSAVYLCASSYTTGENSPLHFGNGTRLTVT.

At least ten counts were recorded for this clonotype. The V call is TRBV3-1, the J call TRBJ1-6, with unresolved D. Looked up from germline, CDR1 is LGHDT and CDR2 is YNNKEL (reference sequence). V was clipped by 2 bases and J by 10 bases, with 12 bases between them. The CDR3 runs to 14 residues. The CDR3 reads CASSQFTQSSPLHF. The DNA for the CDR3 is TGTGCCAGCAGCCAATTTACTCAGTCGTCACCCCTCCACTTT. Supplemented by reference TRBV3-1 and TRBJ1-6, the full variable domain reads DTAVSQTPKYLVTQMGNDKSIKCEQNLGHDTMYWYKQDSKKFLKIMFSYNNKELIINETVPNRFSPKSPDKAHLNLHINSLELGDSAVYFCASSQFTQSSPLHFGNGTRLTVT.

J is TRBJ2-7 and V is TRBV4-3; no definite D call. CDR1 is LGHNA and CDR2 is YSLEER in the germline V gene. Deletions cut 0 bases from V and 4 bases from J, with 13 bases between. The CDR3 consists of 15 residues. The CDR3 region is CASSQDRTASYEQYF. CDR3 nucleotides: TGCGCCAGCAGCCAAGATCGCACAGCCTCGTACGAGCAGTACTTC.

This chain joins TRBV25-1 and TRBJ2-3, with 12 bases that match TRBD2. The junction had 4 bases not matched to a gene; V was cut back by 4 bases and J by 8 bases. The CDR3 has 14 amino acids. Germline lookup yields CDR1 MGHDK and CDR2 SYGVNS. This chain's CDR3 is CASSGLAGVGTQYF. The CDR3 DNA reads as TGTGCCAGCAGTGGACTAGCGGGAGTTGGTACGCAGTATTTT. Together with reference TRBV25-1 and TRBJ2-3, the CDR3 gives the full variable domain: EADIYQTPRYLVIGTGKKITLECSQTMGHDKMYWYQQDPGMELHLIHYSYGVNSTEKGDLSSESTVSRIRTEHFPLTLESARPSHTSQYLCASSGLAGVGTQYFGPGTRLTVL.

This clonotype occurred once. The J gene is TRBJ2-7, the V gene TRBV5-5; D possibly corresponds to TRBD2 (7 bases). Germline V gene sequence: CDR1 SGHKS, CDR2 YYEKEE (reference sequence). V was shortened by 7 bases and J by 2 bases, with 16 bases between the two germline ends. The CDR3 sequence is 14 residues long. The CDR3, as DNA: TGTGCCAGCTACTCGGGGGGCTCCCCCTACGAGCAGTACTTC. It yields the protein CASYSGGSPYEQYF. The variable domain in full, with the rest retrieved from reference TRBV5-5 and TRBJ2-7, is DAGVTQSPTHLIKTRGQQVTLRCSPISGHKSVSWYQQVLGQGPQFIFQYYEKEERGRGNFPDRFSARQFPNYSSELNVNALLLGDSALYLCASYSGGSPYEQYFGPGTRLTVT.

The V call is TRBV2, the J call TRBJ2-7, with 7 bases fitting TRBD1. Germline V gene sequence: CDR1 SNHLY, CDR2 FYNNEI. This CDR3 region has 15 residues. With V trimmed by 5 bases and J by 2 bases, 9 bases remained unmatched. CDR3 protein: CASSRTGPGPYEQYF. The CDR3 bases are TGTGCCAGCAGTCGGACAGGCCCAGGGCCCTACGAGCAGTACTTC.

With regard to this clonotype: A much larger clonotype is one base distant, so this may be a read error. The CDR3 protein is CAISYGTGRMNTEAFF. The CDR3 bases are TGTGCCATCAGTTACGGGACGGGACGCATGAACACTGAAGCTTTCTTT. The chain is built from TRBV10-3 and TRBJ1-1; maybe TRBD1 (5 bases). Trimming took 5 bases from V and 0 from J, leaving 16 bases between them. CDR3 length: 16 amino acids. Germline lookup yields CDR1 ENHRY and CDR2 SYGVKD.

This chain joins TRBV7-9 and TRBJ1-2; 7 positions match TRBD1. The V gene end was trimmed by 5 bases and the J gene end by 5 bases; junction bases not matched to a gene: 11. Germline loops: CDR1 SEHNR, CDR2 FQNEAQ (reference sequence). The CDR3 totals 15 residues. For the CDR3, the DNA is TGTGCCAGCAGCCTCGGCTCAGGGGGATCTTATGGCTACACCTTC. Protein sequence: CASSLGSGGSYGYTF.

Only a few counts were recorded for this clonotype. In DNA, the CDR3 is TGTGCCACCAGTGATTTGACCAGGGGCCGAGGGGATGAGCAGTTCTTC. Translated, it gives CATSDLTRGRGDEQFF. This chain connects TRBV24-1 to TRBJ2-1; the D gene is possibly TRBD1 (6 bases). V was trimmed by 0 bases and J by 8 bases, leaving 16 bases between them. This CDR3 is built from 16 residues. Germline-derived CDR1 and CDR2 are KGHDR and SFDVKD.

This rearrangement joins TRBV5-1 to TRBJ2-7; tentative D call: TRBD2 (5 bases). Trimming stripped 5 bases from V and 5 bases from J, with 17 bases between. CDR1 SGHRS and CDR2 YFSETQ come from the germline V gene. The CDR3 is 14 residues long. CDR3 residues: CASRLAPSEDEQYF. CDR3 coding DNA: TGCGCCAGCAGACTGGCACCATCGGAGGACGAGCAGTACTTC.

This clonotype was seen repeatedly, ten times or more. This chain links TRBV5-1 with TRBJ1-1; D is ambiguous. Between the trimmed V and J ends, which lost 2 bases and 5 bases, there was a span of 10 bases. CDR1 and CDR2 (germline): SGHRS, YFSETQ. The CDR3 has 13 amino acids. The CDR3 DNA reads TGCGCCAGCAGCTTATCAGAGGCGACTGAAGCTTTCTTT. Translated: CASSLSEATEAFF.

In this sample, this clonotype turned up many times. The chain combines TRBV11-3 with TRBJ2-3; D may be TRBD2 (5 bases). CDR3 length: 13 residues. CDR1 SGHNT and CDR2 YENEEA come from the germline V gene. V lost 4 bases and J 8 bases, leaving 13 bases between the germline ends. As DNA, the CDR3 is TGTGCCAGCAGCTCTCCAGGTGGAGGTACGCAGTATTTT. It specifies CASSSPGGGTQYF.

This chain uses TRBV5-1 with TRBJ1-1, with 7 bases that match TRBD1. Germline-derived CDR1 and CDR2 are SGHRS and YFSETQ. V was pared by 4 bases and J by 1 base, with 10 bases of the junction left unmatched. The CDR3 extends over 16 amino acids. The CDR3 nucleotides read TGCGCCAGCAGCCCGAGGACAGGTGATGGGAACACTGAAGCTTTCTTT. Its protein product is CASSPRTGDGNTEAFF.

The genes are TRBV12-3 or TRBV12-4 and TRBJ2-7; D is unclear. This CDR3 is 13 amino acids long. V dropped 8 bases and J dropped 2 bases, with 13 bases sitting between them. CDR3 protein: CASSYDLAYEQYF. In nucleotides, the CDR3 is TGTGCCAGCTCATACGACCTCGCCTACGAGCAGTACTTC.

The genes are TRBV19 and TRBJ2-5; 7 bases fit TRBD1. CDR1 and CDR2 (germline): LNHDA, SQIVND (reference sequence). Trimming took 3 bases from V and 4 from J; bases not matched to a gene: 8. The CDR3 has 15 amino acids. The CDR3 sequence: CASSMNRGAGETQYF. CDR3 DNA sequence: TGTGCCAGTAGTATGAACAGGGGAGCTGGAGAGACCCAGTACTTC.